This TCR beta chain was recovered during a study of Tregs in tolerant kidney transplant recipients. Whole-study results and caveats: Findings come from small patient numbers and require larger validation.

Thawed PBMCs were rested overnight at 37°C with 200 IU/ml IL-2 before regulatory T cell sorting. Generated by immunoSEQ multiplex PCR, the TCRdb table keeps only in-frame clones and is missing some. In the table there are roughly 46,000 clones, under 95% of which are singletons. Germline V gene sequence: CDR1 LNHDA, CDR2 SQIVND (reference sequence). This CDR3 contains 14 residues. V dropped 4 bases and J dropped 4 bases, with 12 bases sitting between them. As for this clone: Its target is unknown.

The chain links TRBV19 to TRBJ2-3, with D maybe TRBD1 (6 bases). This sequence originates from a human donor in good health. Sequenced: Tregs from blood. DNA for the CDR3: TGTGCCAGTAGTAAGCAGGGGCTCGCAGATACGCAGTATTTT. Residues: CASSKQGLADTQYF.